The 15 T cell receptor beta chains reported below all come from one sample, sequenced in a study of T-cell memory formation after mild COVID-19. MiXCR was run by TCRdb on the 5' RACE reads, yielding one entry per CDR3 protein. Of 120,000 or so distinct CDR3 sequences in the sample, 5% to 6.5% are singletons; the top ten hold over 2%. Sequencing used PBMCs or a T cell subset sorted from them (not recorded which). These receptors all stem from an adult woman who had mild COVID-19 (a few samples of this study predate the infection). Cell type and time point are not known.

The chain uses TRBV19 and TRBJ2-7; unclear D gene. From germline, CDR1 is LNHDA and CDR2 SQIVND (reference sequence). The CDR3 loop spans 12 amino acids. The V end lost 4 bases, the J end lost 5 bases, and 9 bases lay between the germline ends. The CDR3 sequence: CASSRGGHEQYF. The DNA for the CDR3 is TGTGCCAGTAGTAGAGGCGGCCACGAGCAGTACTTC.

This clonotype has at least ten counts. Sequence at one end of the junction differs from germline and may be a read error. The V gene is TRBV7-7, the J gene TRBJ2-2; D may be TRBD2 (5 bases). The CDR3 has 15 residues. CDR1 and CDR2 (germline): SSHAT, FNYEAQ (reference sequence). Here the CDR3 reads CASSGGFLNTGELFF. The DNA for the CDR3 is TGTGCTAGCAGCGGCGGTTTTTTGAACACCGGGGAGCTGTTTTTT.

This clonotype has only a few counts. This CDR3 is CASSLAGPNSYEQYF. CDR3 DNA: TGTGCCAGCAGCCTAGCGGGACCCAACTCCTACGAGCAGTACTTC. V is TRBV3-1 and J is TRBJ2-7; 8 bases align to TRBD2. Germline CDR1 reads LGHDT; CDR2 reads YNNKEL (reference sequence). This CDR3 is 15 amino acids long. V shed 4 bases, J shed 0 bases, and the junction held 5 bases outside the gene matches.

The CDR3 reads CASSQDRGILGEQYF. The CDR3 bases are TGCGCCAGCAGCCAAGATAGGGGGATACTTGGCGAGCAGTACTTC. The J gene is TRBJ2-7, the V gene TRBV4-1, with a tentative D call TRBD1 (6 bases). Trimming removed 0 bases from V and 6 bases from J, with 15 bases in between. This CDR3 region has 15 residues. The germline V gene has CDR1 MGHRA and CDR2 YSYEKL.

Ten or more counts support this clonotype. The chain uses TRBV12-3 or TRBV12-4 and TRBJ1-4, with 8 bases fitting TRBD1. V dropped 8 bases and J dropped 8; count of bases not matched to a gene: 7. The length of the CDR3 is 13 residues. The CDR3 reads CASGGTGKEKLFF. The CDR3 nucleotides are TGTGCCAGCGGCGGGACAGGAAAAGAAAAACTGTTTTTT.

This clonotype has a count of ten or more. This chain uses TRBV7-9 with TRBJ2-1; D might be TRBD1 (5 bases). The germline gives CDR1 SEHNR, CDR2 FQNEAQ (reference sequence). The CDR3 runs to 14 residues. Trimming removed 1 base at V and 4 bases at J, with 8 bases between. The CDR3 loop reads CASSLEDRYNEQFF. DNA for the CDR3: TGTGCCAGCAGCTTAGAAGACAGATACAATGAGCAGTTCTTC.

This clonotype showed up many times. The chain carries TRBV5-1 and TRBJ2-7, with 8 bases identical to TRBD1. After removal of 0 bases from V and 5 bases from J, the junction contained 7 bases not matched to a gene. The germline CDR1 and CDR2 sequences are SGHRS and YFSETQ. The CDR3 runs to 15 residues. The CDR3 region is CASSLGQRTGNEQYF. CDR3 nucleotide sequence: TGCGCCAGCAGCTTGGGGCAGAGGACAGGGAACGAGCAGTACTTC.

This clonotype was observed a handful of times. This chain connects TRBV4-2 to TRBJ1-1, with 7 bases that match TRBD1. The CDR3 length is 16 residues. Germline V gives CDR1 LGHNA, CDR2 YNFKEQ. After removal of 1 base from V and 1 base from J, the junction contained 6 bases not matched to a gene. The CDR3 sequence is CASSQVNRGRNTEAFF. In DNA form, the CDR3 reads TGTGCCAGCAGCCAAGTAAACAGGGGTAGGAACACTGAAGCTTTCTTT.

In its sample, this clonotype was seen a few times. The chain recombines TRBV12-3 or TRBV12-4 with TRBJ1-1; no clear D gene. V dropped 3 bases and J dropped 2 bases, with 13 bases sitting between them. The CDR3 contains 15 residues. In DNA, the CDR3 is TGTGCCAGCAGTTTGAGGGTCGGTACCAACACTGAAGCTTTCTTT. Amino acid sequence: CASSLRVGTNTEAFF.

The chain employs TRBV5-1 and TRBJ2-5; TRBD2 aligns across 10 bases. The CDR3 runs 15 residues. In germline, CDR1 is SGHRS, CDR2 YFSETQ. V gave up 3 bases and J gave up 4 bases; unmatched junction bases: 6. CDR3 in amino acids: CASSSQRGGSETQYF. The CDR3 region has the DNA TGCGCCAGCAGCTCCCAGCGGGGGGGATCAGAGACCCAGTACTTC. Filled out from reference TRBV5-1 and TRBJ2-5, the complete variable domain reads KAGVTQTPRYLIKTRGQQVTLSCSPISGHRSVSWYQQTPGQGLQFLFEYFSETQRNKGNFPGRFSGRQFSNSRSEMNVSTLELGDSALYLCASSSQRGGSETQYFGPGTRLLVL.

This clonotype was counted between two and nine times. CDR3 loop: CASSPGGGGSFTDTQYF. DNA of the CDR3: TGTGCCAGCAGCCCAGGGGGTGGCGGGTCCTTCACAGATACGCAGTATTTT. This chain links TRBV7-9 with TRBJ2-3, with 7 bases lining up with TRBD1. Germline CDR1 is SEHNR and CDR2 is FQNEAQ (reference sequence). The CDR3 runs to 17 residues. The V gene end was trimmed by 5 bases and the J gene end by 2 bases; junction bases not matched to a gene: 13.

The chain has TRBV6-2 or TRBV6-3 and TRBJ2-7; the D gene is possibly TRBD1 (5 bases). From germline, CDR1 is MNHEY and CDR2 SVGEGT. Trimming left V 2 bases short and J 3 bases short, with 8 bases between. CDR3 length equals 13 residues. The CDR3 loop is CASSYPQGYEQYF. The DNA for the CDR3 is TGTGCCAGCAGTTACCCGCAGGGCTACGAGCAGTACTTC.

This clonotype appeared a few times. This chain joins TRBV11-3 and TRBJ2-3; 8 bases are shared with TRBD2. CDR1 is SGHNT, CDR2 YENEEA, per germline. The CDR3 consists of 16 residues. V shed 1 base, J shed 4 bases, and the junction held 7 bases outside the gene matches. CDR3 region: CASSLGGTRRSDTQYF. The CDR3, as DNA: TGTGCCAGCAGCTTAGGGGGGACTAGAAGATCAGATACGCAGTATTTT.

The chain recombines TRBV2 with TRBJ2-3, with D possibly being TRBD2 (5 bases). Trimming shortened V by 8 bases and J by 0 bases, and 15 bases separated the two germline ends. Germline CDR1 is SNHLY and CDR2 is FYNNEI. The CDR3 runs to 15 residues. The CDR3 loop reads CASQARERSTDTQYF. In DNA form, the CDR3 reads TGTGCCAGCCAGGCTAGGGAGAGGAGCACAGATACGCAGTATTTT.

This chain links TRBV19 with TRBJ2-7, with TRBD2 identical over 8 bases. CDR3 length: 11 amino acids. Germline assignment: CDR1 LNHDA and CDR2 SQIVND (reference sequence). V trimming: 5 bases; J trimming: 8 bases; junction bases outside the gene matches: 2. CDR3 DNA sequence: TGTGCCAGTAGTGATAGCGGGAAGCAGTACTTC. Its protein is CASSDSGKQYF.